This T cell receptor beta chain was captured by sequencing in a study of OX40 agonist ivuxolimab in advanced cancers. The wider study: Treatment received earlier with anti-PD-1, anti-PD-L1 or anti-CTLA-4 agents was allowed, and 40% had some. Study outcomes and limitations: Averaged across samples, CD8+ T cells carried more expanded clones than CD4+ did.

Method: immunoSEQ multiplex PCR; TCRdb's copy keeps in-frame clones and lacks some. The sample has under 140,000 clones, over 85% seen once. Notes on this clone: Its antigen is currently unknown.

The junction had 11 bases not matched to a gene; V was cut back by 7 bases and J by 5 bases. The CDR3 is made up of 15 amino acids. Germline CDR1 MNHNS, CDR2 SASEGT. The source material was CD4+ or CD8+ T cells sorted from blood, sampled in a trial of the OX40 agonist ivuxolimab. The rearrangement links TRBV6-1 to TRBJ1-5, with 7 bases that match TRBD1. This receptor was obtained from an adult with an advanced solid tumor such as melanoma, head and neck, liver or kidney cancer. CDR3 sequence: CASTRDRVYDQPQHF. For the CDR3, the DNA is TGTGCCAGCACCAGAGACAGGGTGTACGATCAGCCCCAGCATTTT.